The source of this T cell receptor (beta chain) is a study of cytomegalovirus exposure and HLA in healthy donors. As concerns this clone: This specimen includes other DNA sequences encoding the same CDR3.

The V and J ends lost 2 bases and 0 bases, in that order; junction bases with no gene match: 3. Per the germline V gene, CDR1 is SGHNT and CDR2 is YYREEE (reference sequence). CDR3 length: 15 residues. Primers included in the PCR were 60 Vbeta and 13 Jbeta primers. TCRdb keeps only in-frame clones here, not all; method: immunoSEQ multiplex PCR. Here the sample spans about 240,000 clones, approximately 81% being singletons. The chain is built from TRBV5-4 and TRBJ2-7; 9 positions agree with TRBD2. The sample consisted of PBMCs. This receptor was obtained from a girl aged 2 to 10 in good health and CMV-seronegative. CDR3 nucleotide sequence: TGTGCCAGCAGCTTAGGTAGCGGGAGCTCCTACGAGCAGTACTTC. Amino acid sequence: CASSLGSGSSYEQYF.